This T cell receptor (beta chain) was sequenced in a study of blood T cell repertoires in COVID-19 (TCRdb year 2020). For the wider study: Samples covering the acute and convalescent phases of COVID-19 were provided by collaborators in the United States, Italy and Spain. The samples were drawn from two sources: the first 160 participants of the ongoing ImmuneRACE study, and 1,000 to 1,500 subjects contributed by 6 global collaborators. The prospective study material was composed of cDNA or gDNA derived from T cells, B-cell-depleted T cells, or PBMCs. The repertoires were released in a freely available public database meant as a resource for research on the immune response to SARS-CoV-2. Where HLA class I and class II types were available, the types were taken from metadata supplied by the sample provider, not from assay-based typing. The dataset comprised deeply sampled blood TCRbeta repertoires from subjects exposed to, actively infected with, or recovered from COVID-19. Nearly every sample came with metadata listing a de-identified subject ID, COVID-19 status, age in years and sex.

The study at large found these results: The quantity of clinical and demographic metadata differed by source and by participant and was supplied without curation.

The CDR1 and CDR2 encoded by the germline V gene are LGHNT and FRNRAP. The germline V end is reduced by 0 bases and the J end by 4 bases; junction bases left unmatched: 7. Including cysteine and phenylalanine, the CDR3 has 16 amino acids. CDR3 DNA only is kept here, 48 bases in frame from base 1. In the case of this clone: Its antigen is currently not known. Base quality data are lacking; no much larger clone is found one base away.

TCRbeta CDR3 regions were amplified from genomic DNA by means of the immunoSEQ Assay, a bias-controlled multiplex PCR. The source study handled its data this way. Nucleated cell counts per sample were estimated from amplification of reference gene primers within the assay. To quantify the absolute abundance of each unique TCRbeta CDR3 rearrangement, sequence reads were collapsed and filtered. Productive Simpson clonality was computed per sample as the square root of Simpson's diversity index over productive rearrangements. TCRdb carries this immuneACCESS record with in-frame sequences only. Its versions omit some clonotypes, under half of them owing to an unresolved V gene in the studies checked, with the rest unexplained. Clone size and V and J calls were adopted from that table, with D and trimming inferred from the DNA. The sample data list about 47,000 clones, and approximately 88% of these were observed just once. The ten largest clones take up under 3% of the sample.

The collaborating institutions used their own protocols to collect whole blood in K2EDTA tubes. Collaborator samples were shipped for TCRbeta analysis as frozen whole blood, isolated PBMCs, or DNA extracted from either sample type. The rearrangement combines TRBV12-5 with TRBJ1-2, with 8 bases in between that match TRBD1. The receptor was isolated from a man between 45 and 60 years old with acute or convalescent COVID-19. The sample taken for sequencing was peripheral blood. The DNA is as follows: TGTGCTAGTGGTTTGGTAGGGAGACAGGGGTTCTATGGCTACACCTTC. Translated, this gives CASGLVGRQGFYGYTF. The full variable domain, with segments outside the CDR3 supplied by the reference TRBV12-5 and TRBJ1-2 proteins, appears as DARVTQTPRHKVTEMGQEVTMRCQPILGHNTVFWYRQTMMQGLELLAYFRNRAPLDDSGMPKDRFSAEMPDATLATLKIQPSEPRDSAVYFCASGLVGRQGFYGYTFGSGTRLTVV.